A selection of T cell receptor beta chains follows, all from one sample in a study of shared clonotypes between healthy human individuals. Sequenced by immunoSEQ multiplex PCR; TCRdb stores in-frame clones only, minus some. This table holds about 2.4 million clones, 93% found once. Sequencing was carried out using naive CD4+ T cells from PBMCs. Every receptor here comes from a man between 18 and 35 years old in good health. Some clones in this sample may be carry-over from other donors' samples. CDR3s include the opening cysteine and the closing phenylalanine or tryptophan. The D gene is left open where the match is weak. Clone size appears in some rows only: once, few, many, or a class for an expanded clone.

d_gene	abundance	j_gene	v_gene	CDR3nt	CDR3aa
TRBD2	-	TRBJ2-1	TRBV28	TGTGCCAGCAGTGCCTCGCTAGCGGGGGTCTACAATGAGCAGTTCTTC	CASSASLAGVYNEQFF
TRBD2	-	TRBJ2-3	TRBV28	TGTGCCAGCAGTTTCCTGGGACTAGCGGGAGTAACAGATACGCAGTATTTT	CASSFLGLAGVTDTQYF
-	-	TRBJ2-5	TRBV27	TGTGCCAGCAGTCCCCGAAGGGGCGCCGGGGAGACCCAGTACTTC	CASSPRRGAGETQYF
TRBD1	once	TRBJ1-1	TRBV29-1	TGCAGCGTTGTAACAGGGGCGAACACTGAAGCTTTCTTT	CSVVTGANTEAFF
TRBD1	-	TRBJ1-1	TRBV5-5	TGTGCCAGCAGCCCTATCCCGGGGACAGGGTACACTGAAGCTTTCTTT	CASSPIPGTGYTEAFF
TRBD2	-	TRBJ2-7	TRBV19	TGTGCCAGCGGACTAGCGGGAGGGCCGGTCGAGCAGTACTTC	CASGLAGGPVEQYF
TRBD2	-	TRBJ2-7	TRBV7-8	TGTGCCAGCAGCTTAGTCCCGGGAGGGGCGGGTGAGCAGTACTTC	CASSLVPGGAGEQYF
-	-	TRBJ1-5	TRBV28	TGTGCCAGCAGTTTATTCCCGGTTTTGGGACTCAGTAGGGCCCAGCATTTT	CASSLFPVLGLSRAQHF
TRBD1	-	TRBJ2-2	TRBV7-3	TGTGCCAGCAGACCGACAGGGGGCGCAGGGGAAACCGGGGAGCTGTTTTTT	CASRPTGGAGETGELFF
TRBD1	-	TRBJ2-5	TRBV7-3	TGTGCCAGCAGCTTAGCCCACAGGGGGCAAGAGACCCAGTACTTC	CASSLAHRGQETQYF
-	-	TRBJ2-1	TRBV18	TGTGCCAGCTCACCAATGGCGGTCCGTGAAGAGCAGTTCTTC	CASSPMAVREEQFF
-	once	TRBJ2-1	TRBV9	TGTGCCAGCAGCGTAGATGAGGGGCAAGGCTACAATGAGCAGTTCTTC	CASSVDEGQGYNEQFF
TRBD1	-	TRBJ2-1	TRBV7-2	TGTGCCAGCAGCCGATCGGGACAGGGAAGCCTACATGAGCAGTTCTTC	CASSRSGQGSLHEQFF
-	-	TRBJ2-5	TRBV28	TGTGCCAGCAGTTTCGAAAAGACCCAGTACTTC	CASSFEKTQYF
TRBD2	-	TRBJ2-1	TRBV7-9	TGTGCCAGCAGCCTTGGGACTAGCGGGAGTCTAGAAGGGCAGTTCTTC	CASSLGTSGSLEGQFF
TRBD2	-	TRBJ2-7	TRBV30	TGCGCCTGGAGTGTCGGCGGGAGGGCCGCACTTTACGAGCAGTACTTC	CAWSVGGRAALYEQYF
-	-	TRBJ1-6	TRBV27	TGTGCCAGCAGTACCCCCAGGGAATATAATTCACCCCTCCACTTT	CASSTPREYNSPLHF
-	few	TRBJ2-1	TRBV19	TGTGCCAGTAGTGCCCCCTTCTACAATGAGCAGTTCTTC	CASSAPFYNEQFF
TRBD1	-	TRBJ1-2	TRBV2	TGTGCCAGCAGTCCCACAGGGGGCGCGAGGAGCTACACCTTC	CASSPTGGARSYTF
TRBD2	-	TRBJ2-1	TRBV7-9	TGTGCCAGCAGCGCCCGTGGGAGCGGGATAAACAATGAGCAGTTCTTC	CASSARGSGINNEQFF
TRBD1	-	TRBJ1-5	TRBV5-1	TGCGCCAGCAGTCCGGGACAGGGGGTTCAGCCCCAGCATTTT	CASSPGQGVQPQHF
-	-	TRBJ2-4	TRBV19	TGTGCCAGTAGGGGCAAATTGTCCAATCAGTACTTC	CASRGKLSNQYF
-	-	TRBJ2-5	TRBV7-9	TGTGCCAGCAGCTCAAGGGGGATTTGGGCCCAGTACTTC	CASSSRGIWAQYF
-	-	TRBJ2-3	TRBV2	TGTGCCAGCAGTAGGTCAGGGACTGTTCATACGCAGTATTTT	CASSRSGTVHTQYF